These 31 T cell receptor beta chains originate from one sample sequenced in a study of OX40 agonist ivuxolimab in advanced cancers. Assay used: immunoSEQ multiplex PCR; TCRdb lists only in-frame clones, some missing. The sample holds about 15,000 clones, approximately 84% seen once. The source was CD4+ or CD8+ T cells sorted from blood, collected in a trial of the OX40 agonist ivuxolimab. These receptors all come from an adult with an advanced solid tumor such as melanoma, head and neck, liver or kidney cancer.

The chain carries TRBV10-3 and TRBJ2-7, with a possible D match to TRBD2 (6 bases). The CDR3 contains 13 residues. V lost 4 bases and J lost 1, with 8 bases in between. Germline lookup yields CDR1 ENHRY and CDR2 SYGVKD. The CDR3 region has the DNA TGTGCCATCAGTGGGGACTCTTCCTACGAGCAGTACTTC. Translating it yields CAISGDSSYEQYF.

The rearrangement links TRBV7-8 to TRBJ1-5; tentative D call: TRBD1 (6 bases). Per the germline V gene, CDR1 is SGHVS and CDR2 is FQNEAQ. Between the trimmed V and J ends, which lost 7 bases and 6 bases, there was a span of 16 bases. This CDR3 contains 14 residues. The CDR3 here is CASTEEGGGQPQHF. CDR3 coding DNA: TGTGCCAGCACCGAAGAGGGGGGGGGTCAGCCCCAGCATTTT. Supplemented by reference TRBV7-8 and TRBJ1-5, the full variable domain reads GAGVSQSPRYKVAKRGQDVALRCDPISGHVSLFWYQQALGQGPEFLTYFQNEAQLDKSGLPSDRFFAERPEGSVSTLKIQRTQQEDSAVYLCASTEEGGGQPQHFGDGTRLSIL.

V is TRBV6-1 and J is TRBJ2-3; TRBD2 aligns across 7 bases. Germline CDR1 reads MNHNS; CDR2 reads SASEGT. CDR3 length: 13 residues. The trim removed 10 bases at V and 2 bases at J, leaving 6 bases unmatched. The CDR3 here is CAKSTSLTDTQYF. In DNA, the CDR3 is TGTGCCAAATCGACTAGCCTCACAGATACGCAGTATTTT.

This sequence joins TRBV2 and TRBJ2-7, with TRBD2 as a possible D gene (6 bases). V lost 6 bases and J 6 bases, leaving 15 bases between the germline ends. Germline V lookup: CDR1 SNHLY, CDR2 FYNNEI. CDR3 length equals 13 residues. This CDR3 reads CASSPGIGGEQYF. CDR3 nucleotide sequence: TGTGCCAGCAGCCCTGGGATCGGGGGCGAGCAGTACTTC.

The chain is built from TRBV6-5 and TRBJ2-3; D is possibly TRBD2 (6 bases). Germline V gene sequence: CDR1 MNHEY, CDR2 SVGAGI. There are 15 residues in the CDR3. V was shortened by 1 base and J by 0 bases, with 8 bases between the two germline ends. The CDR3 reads CASSYYGTSTDTQYF. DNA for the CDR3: TGTGCCAGCAGTTACTACGGGACTAGCACAGATACGCAGTATTTT.

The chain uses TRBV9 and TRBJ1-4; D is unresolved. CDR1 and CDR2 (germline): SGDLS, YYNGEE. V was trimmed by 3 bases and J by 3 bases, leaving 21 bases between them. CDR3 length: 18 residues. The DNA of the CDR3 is TGTGCCAGCAGCGCGGGGAACAGCCCCCGGCTTTCTAATGAAAAACTGTTTTTT. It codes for CASSAGNSPRLSNEKLFF.

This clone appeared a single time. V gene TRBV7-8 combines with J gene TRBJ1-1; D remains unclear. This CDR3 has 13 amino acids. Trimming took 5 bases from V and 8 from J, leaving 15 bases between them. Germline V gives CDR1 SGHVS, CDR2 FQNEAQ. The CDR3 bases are TGTGCCAGCAGCGACCTCAGCGGTTTGGAAGCTTTCTTT. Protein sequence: CASSDLSGLEAFF.

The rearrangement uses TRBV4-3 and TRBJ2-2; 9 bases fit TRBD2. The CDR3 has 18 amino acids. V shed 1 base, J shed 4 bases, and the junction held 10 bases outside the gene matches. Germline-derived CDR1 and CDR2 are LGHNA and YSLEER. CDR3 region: CASSQVFAGGPTTGELFF. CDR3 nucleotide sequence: TGCGCCAGCAGCCAAGTCTTCGCGGGAGGGCCAACCACCGGGGAGCTGTTTTTT.

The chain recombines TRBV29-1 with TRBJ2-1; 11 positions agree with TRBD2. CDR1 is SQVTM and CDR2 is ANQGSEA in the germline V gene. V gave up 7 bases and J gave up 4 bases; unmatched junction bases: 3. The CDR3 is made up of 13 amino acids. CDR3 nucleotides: TGCAGCGCAGGACTAGCGGGTTACAATGAGCAGTTCTTC. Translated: CSAGLAGYNEQFF.

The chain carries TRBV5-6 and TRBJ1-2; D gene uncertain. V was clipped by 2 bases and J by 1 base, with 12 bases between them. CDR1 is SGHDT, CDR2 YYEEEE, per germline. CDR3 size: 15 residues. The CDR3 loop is CASSLAAGNNYGYTF. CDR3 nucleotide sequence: TGTGCCAGCAGCTTAGCGGCCGGGAATAACTATGGCTACACCTTC. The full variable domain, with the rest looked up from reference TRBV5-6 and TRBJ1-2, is DAGVTQSPTHLIKTRGQQVTLRCSPKSGHDTVSWYQQALGQGPQFIFQYYEEEERQRGNFPDRFSGHQFPNYSSELNVNALLLGDSALYLCASSLAAGNNYGYTFGSGTRLTVV.

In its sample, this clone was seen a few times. The CDR3 DNA reads TGTGCCAGCAGCTATGGACGGAATTCACCCCTCCACTTT. Translated, it gives CASSYGRNSPLHF. The chain has TRBV5-4 and TRBJ1-6; D remains ambiguous. Between the trimmed V and J ends, which lost 3 bases and 7 bases, there was a span of 8 bases. Germline loops: CDR1 SGHNT, CDR2 YYREEE (reference sequence). The length of the CDR3 is 13 residues.

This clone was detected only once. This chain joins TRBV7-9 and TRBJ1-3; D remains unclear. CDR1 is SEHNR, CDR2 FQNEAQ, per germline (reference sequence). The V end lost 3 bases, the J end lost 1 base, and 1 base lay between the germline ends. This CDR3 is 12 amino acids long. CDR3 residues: CASSFSGNTIYF. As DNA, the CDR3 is TGTGCCAGCAGCTTTTCTGGAAACACCATATATTTT.

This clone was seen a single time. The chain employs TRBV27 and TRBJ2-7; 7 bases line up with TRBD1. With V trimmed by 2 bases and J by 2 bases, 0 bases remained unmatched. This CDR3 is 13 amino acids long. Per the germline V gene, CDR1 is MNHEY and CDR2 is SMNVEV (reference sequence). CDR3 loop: CASSLQGAYEQYF. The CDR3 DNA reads TGTGCCAGCAGTTTACAGGGGGCCTACGAGCAGTACTTC.

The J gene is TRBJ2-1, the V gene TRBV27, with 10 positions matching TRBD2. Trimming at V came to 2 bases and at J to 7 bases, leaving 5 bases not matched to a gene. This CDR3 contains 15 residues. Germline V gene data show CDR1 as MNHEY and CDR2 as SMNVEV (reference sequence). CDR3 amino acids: CASSLIAGGRNEQFF. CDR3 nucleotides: TGTGCCAGCAGTTTAATAGCGGGGGGTAGAAATGAGCAGTTCTTC.

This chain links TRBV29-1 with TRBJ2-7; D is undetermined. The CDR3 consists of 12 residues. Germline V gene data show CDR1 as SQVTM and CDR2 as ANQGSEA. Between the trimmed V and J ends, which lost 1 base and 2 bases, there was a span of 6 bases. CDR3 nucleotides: TGCAGCGTTGAAGCTGGGACCTACGAGCAGTACTTC. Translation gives CSVEAGTYEQYF.

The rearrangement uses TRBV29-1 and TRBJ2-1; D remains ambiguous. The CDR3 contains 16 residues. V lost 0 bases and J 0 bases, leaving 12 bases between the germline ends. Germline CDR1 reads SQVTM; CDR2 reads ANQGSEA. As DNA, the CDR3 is TGCAGCGTTGAAGAGGACCCCCTCGGCTCCTACAATGAGCAGTTCTTC. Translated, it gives CSVEEDPLGSYNEQFF.

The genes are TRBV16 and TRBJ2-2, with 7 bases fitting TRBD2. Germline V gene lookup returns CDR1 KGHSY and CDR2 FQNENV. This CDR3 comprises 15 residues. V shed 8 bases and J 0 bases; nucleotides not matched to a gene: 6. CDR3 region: CASGRGSTNTGELFF. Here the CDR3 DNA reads TGTGCCAGCGGGAGGGGCAGCACGAACACCGGGGAGCTGTTTTTT.

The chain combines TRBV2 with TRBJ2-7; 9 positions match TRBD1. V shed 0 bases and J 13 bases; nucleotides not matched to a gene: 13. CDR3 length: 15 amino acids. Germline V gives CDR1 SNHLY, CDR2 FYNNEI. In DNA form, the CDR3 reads TGTGCCAGCAGTGAAGCGGCACAGTTAACAGGGGGCGATTACTTC. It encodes CASSEAAQLTGGDYF.

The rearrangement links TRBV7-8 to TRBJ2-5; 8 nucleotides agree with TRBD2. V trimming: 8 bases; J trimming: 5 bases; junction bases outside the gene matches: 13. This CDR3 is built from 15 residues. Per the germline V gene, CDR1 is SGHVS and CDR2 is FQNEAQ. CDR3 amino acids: CASSNTGGPRETQYF. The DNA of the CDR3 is TGTGCCAGCTCGAATACGGGGGGGCCGAGGGAGACCCAGTACTTC.

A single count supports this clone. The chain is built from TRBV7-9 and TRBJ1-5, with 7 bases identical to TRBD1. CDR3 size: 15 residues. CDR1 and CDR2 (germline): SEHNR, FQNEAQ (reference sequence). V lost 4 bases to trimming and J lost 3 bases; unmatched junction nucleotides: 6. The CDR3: CASSSEGQTNQPQHF. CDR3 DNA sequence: TGTGCCAGCAGCTCAGAGGGACAGACCAATCAGCCCCAGCATTTT.

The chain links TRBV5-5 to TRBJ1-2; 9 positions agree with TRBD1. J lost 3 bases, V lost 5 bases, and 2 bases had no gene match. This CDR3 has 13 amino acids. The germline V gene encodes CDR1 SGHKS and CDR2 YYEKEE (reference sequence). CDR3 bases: TGTGCCAGCAGTTGGGACAGGGACTATGGCTACACCTTC. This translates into CASSWDRDYGYTF.

In nucleotides, the CDR3 is TGTGCCAGCAGCTTGGCCCCTTTCGTAGCGGGGCTACCCATGGATACGCAGTATTTT. Its translation: CASSLAPFVAGLPMDTQYF. V usage is TRBV5-4 and J usage is TRBJ2-3, with 8 bases identical to TRBD2. V shed 0 bases, J shed 6 bases, and the junction held 18 bases outside the gene matches. The CDR3 runs 19 residues. Germline V gene sequence: CDR1 SGHNT, CDR2 YYREEE (reference sequence). The complete variable domain, with remaining parts taken from reference TRBV5-4 and TRBJ2-3, reads ETGVTQSPTHLIKTRGQQVTLRCSSQSGHNTVSWYQQALGQGPQFIFQYYREEENGRGNFPPRFSGLQFPNYSSELNVNALELDDSALYLCASSLAPFVAGLPMDTQYFGPGTRLTVL.

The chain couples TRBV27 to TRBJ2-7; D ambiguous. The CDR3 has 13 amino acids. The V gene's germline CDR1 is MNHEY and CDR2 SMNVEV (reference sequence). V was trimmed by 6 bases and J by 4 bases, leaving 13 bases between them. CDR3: CASSHYNGYEQYF. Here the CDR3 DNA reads TGTGCCAGCAGCCACTACAACGGATACGAGCAGTACTTC.

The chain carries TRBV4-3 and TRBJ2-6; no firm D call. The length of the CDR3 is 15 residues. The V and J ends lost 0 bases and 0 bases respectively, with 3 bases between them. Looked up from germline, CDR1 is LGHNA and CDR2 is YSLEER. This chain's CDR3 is CASSQDPSGANVLTF. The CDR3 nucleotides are TGCGCCAGCAGCCAAGACCCCTCTGGGGCCAACGTCCTGACTTTC.

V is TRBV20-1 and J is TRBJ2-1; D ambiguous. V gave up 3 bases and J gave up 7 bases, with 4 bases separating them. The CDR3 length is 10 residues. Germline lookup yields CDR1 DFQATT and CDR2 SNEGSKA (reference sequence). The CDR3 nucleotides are TGCAGTGCTAGGAGGAATGAGCAGTTCTTC. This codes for CSARRNEQFF.

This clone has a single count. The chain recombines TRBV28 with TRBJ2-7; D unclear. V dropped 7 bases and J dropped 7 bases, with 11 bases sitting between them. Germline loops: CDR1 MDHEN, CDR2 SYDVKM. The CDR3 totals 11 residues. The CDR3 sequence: CASTDSAEQYF. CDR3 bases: TGTGCCAGCACTGATTCGGCGGAGCAGTACTTC.

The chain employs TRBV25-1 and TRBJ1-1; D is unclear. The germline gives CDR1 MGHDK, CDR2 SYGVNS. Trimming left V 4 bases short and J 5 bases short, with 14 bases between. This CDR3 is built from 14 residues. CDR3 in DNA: TGTGCCAGCAGTGCATGGGCGAGGGAGACTGAAGCTTTCTTT. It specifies CASSAWARETEAFF. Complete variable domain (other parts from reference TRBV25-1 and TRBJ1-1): EADIYQTPRYLVIGTGKKITLECSQTMGHDKMYWYQQDPGMELHLIHYSYGVNSTEKGDLSSESTVSRIRTEHFPLTLESARPSHTSQYLCASSAWARETEAFFGQGTRLTVV.

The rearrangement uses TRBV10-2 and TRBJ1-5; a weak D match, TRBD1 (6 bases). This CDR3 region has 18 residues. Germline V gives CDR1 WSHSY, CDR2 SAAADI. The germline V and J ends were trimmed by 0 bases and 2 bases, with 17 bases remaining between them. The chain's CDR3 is CASSESVQGIMGNQPQHF. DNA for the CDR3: TGCGCCAGCAGTGAGTCTGTCCAGGGGATAATGGGCAATCAGCCCCAGCATTTT.

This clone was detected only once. The CDR3 DNA reads TGTGCCACCAGCAGACCCCAAGAGACCCAGTACTTC. Amino acid sequence: CATSRPQETQYF. The V gene is TRBV15, the J gene TRBJ2-5; D not certain. CDR1 LNHNV and CDR2 YYDKDF come from the germline V gene (reference sequence). Trimming took off 2 bases at V and 1 base at J, with 2 bases between the two ends. The length of the CDR3 is 12 residues.

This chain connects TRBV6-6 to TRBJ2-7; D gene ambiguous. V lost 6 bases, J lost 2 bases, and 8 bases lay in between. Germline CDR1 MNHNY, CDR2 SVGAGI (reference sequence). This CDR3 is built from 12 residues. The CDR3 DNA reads TGTGCCAGCAGGGCAGCAGCCTACGAGCAGTACTTC. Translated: CASRAAAYEQYF.

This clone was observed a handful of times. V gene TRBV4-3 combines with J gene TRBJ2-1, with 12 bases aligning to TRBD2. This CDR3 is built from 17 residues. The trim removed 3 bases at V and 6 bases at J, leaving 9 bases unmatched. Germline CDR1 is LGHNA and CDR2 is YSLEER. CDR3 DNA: TGCGCCAGCAGCCACGACCGACTAGCGGGAGTCCGCAATGAGCAGTTCTTC. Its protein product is CASSHDRLAGVRNEQFF.